This T cell receptor beta chain was recorded in a study of T cell repertoires in cytomegalovirus infection. Study context: Public TCR beta signatures provided an indication of both CMV infection and a matching HLA type.

From the reads, TCRdb called clonotypes with MiXCR, one entry per CDR3 protein. Of about 830,000 distinct CDR3 sequences detected, 30% to 35% appear once; the ten largest clones hold roughly an eighth. Study-wide results and limits: Cumulative frequency (of public TCR beta family members) identified carriers of CMV plus the relevant HLA.

Trimming stripped 1 base from V and 4 bases from J, with 16 bases between. The CDR3 sequence is 16 residues long. The germline gives CDR1 SEHNR, CDR2 FQNEAQ (reference sequence). In this sample, this clonotype turned up a few times. No antigen is known for it. The specimen was cultured CD8+ T cells from PBMCs, collected from culture after CMV antigen stimulation. The J gene is TRBJ1-1, the V gene TRBV7-9; D is perhaps TRBD1 (6 bases). The TCR sequence derives from a human donor in good health (CMV status not recorded). Some clones in this sample may be carry-over from other donors' samples. Here the CDR3 DNA reads TGTGCCAGCAGCTTAGGCAGAGACAGGTTCGGCACTGAAGCTTTCTTT. Protein product: CASSLGRDRFGTEAFF.